These 9 T cell receptor beta chains came from one sample sequenced in a study of T cell repertoires in cytomegalovirus infection. Each CDR3 protein is one row after TCRdb ran MiXCR on the reads. This sample carries 200,000 or so distinct CDR3 sequences, 25% to 30% of them seen once, and the ten largest clones take roughly 32%. The sequenced sample consisted of PBMCs. These receptors came from a human donor in good health (CMV status not recorded). Some clones in this sample may be carry-over from other donors' samples.

This chain connects TRBV6-1 to TRBJ2-2; D is unclear. Per germline, CDR1 MNHNS and CDR2 SASEGT. With 6 bases removed from V and 3 bases from J, the gap between germline ends came to 11 bases. This CDR3 has 14 amino acids. The CDR3 region is CASRTLFDTGELFF. DNA for the CDR3: TGTGCCAGCAGGACGCTGTTTGACACCGGGGAGCTGTTTTTT.

The sample holds a few counts of this clonotype. The V call is TRBV11-2, the J call TRBJ2-5, with unresolved D. CDR3 size: 12 residues. The V gene's germline CDR1 is SGHAT and CDR2 FQNNGV. The V and J ends lost 5 bases and 2 bases respectively, with 6 bases between them. CDR3 sequence (DNA): TGTGCCAGCAGCCTCAAGCAAGAGACCCAGTACTTC. Residues: CASSLKQETQYF.

This chain's CDR3 is CASSLEAAGTEAFF. In nucleotides, the CDR3 is TGCGCCAGCAGCTTGGAGGCGGCGGGGACTGAAGCTTTCTTT. V and J are TRBV5-1 and TRBJ1-1; D remains unclear. Germline V gives CDR1 SGHRS, CDR2 YFSETQ. With 0 bases removed from V and 5 bases from J, the gap between germline ends came to 11 bases. The CDR3 extends over 14 amino acids. Drawing the rest from reference TRBV5-1 and TRBJ1-1, the complete variable domain is KAGVTQTPRYLIKTRGQQVTLSCSPISGHRSVSWYQQTPGQGLQFLFEYFSETQRNKGNFPGRFSGRQFSNSRSEMNVSTLELGDSALYLCASSLEAAGTEAFFGQGTRLTVV.

This clonotype has more than one count but fewer than ten. The V and J genes are TRBV12-3 or TRBV12-4 and TRBJ2-7; 8 bases are a match to TRBD2. V lost 6 bases, J lost 5 bases, and 9 bases stayed unmatched. The CDR3 covers 14 residues. In DNA form, the CDR3 reads TGTGCCAGCAGGCCCTCGGGGGGGGCCCACGAGCAGTACTTC. This gives the protein CASRPSGGAHEQYF.

This clonotype came up a few times. The chain joins TRBV6-2 or TRBV6-3 to TRBJ2-6; D remains unclear. The CDR3 is made up of 14 amino acids. Trimming removed 4 bases at V and 0 bases at J, with 4 bases between. Looked up from germline, CDR1 is MNHEY and CDR2 is SVGEGT. The CDR3 sequence: CASSWDSGANVLTF. Here the CDR3 DNA reads TGTGCCAGCAGTTGGGACTCTGGGGCCAACGTCCTGACTTTC.

This clonotype was counted at least ten times. This sequence joins TRBV11-2 and TRBJ1-4, with D perhaps matching TRBD1 (6 bases). In germline, CDR1 is SGHAT, CDR2 FQNNGV. The V and J ends lost 1 base and 8 bases respectively, with 20 bases between them. This CDR3 has 17 amino acids. CDR3 coding DNA: TGTGCCAGCAGCTTAGGAATCCGAGGGGACACTCGAGAAAAACTGTTTTTT. It codes for CASSLGIRGDTREKLFF.

The rearrangement uses TRBV25-1 and TRBJ2-1, with unresolved D. The CDR3 is 13 residues long. The V gene lost 3 bases and the J gene lost 9 bases, with 12 bases spanning the gap. The germline V gene encodes CDR1 MGHDK and CDR2 SYGVNS. CDR3 sequence (DNA): TGTGCCAGCAGTGATTGGGCAGGCGGTGAGCAGTTCTTC. Residues: CASSDWAGGEQFF. The full variable domain, with the rest looked up from reference TRBV25-1 and TRBJ2-1, is EADIYQTPRYLVIGTGKKITLECSQTMGHDKMYWYQQDPGMELHLIHYSYGVNSTEKGDLSSESTVSRIRTEHFPLTLESARPSHTSQYLCASSDWAGGEQFFGPGTRLTVL.

The chain has TRBV28 and TRBJ2-1; the match to TRBD1 covers 7 bases. The ends lost 6 bases at V and 7 bases at J; junction bases unmatched: 6. Germline lookup yields CDR1 MDHEN and CDR2 SYDVKM. The CDR3 runs to 13 residues. The chain's CDR3 is CASRPQGMNEQFF. Here the CDR3 DNA reads TGTGCCAGCAGACCACAGGGGATGAATGAGCAGTTCTTC.

The V call is TRBV20-1, the J call TRBJ2-3, with D perhaps TRBD1 (6 bases). Germline V CDR1 and CDR2: DFQATT, SNEGSKA (reference sequence). Trimming removed 0 bases at V and 6 bases at J, with 16 bases between. The CDR3 is 15 residues long. This chain's CDR3 is CSARDRAGVADTQYF. Written as DNA, the CDR3 is TGCAGTGCTAGAGATCGGGCAGGGGTGGCCGATACGCAGTATTTT.